A selection of T cell receptor beta chains follows, all from one sample in a study of tumor T cells in aggressive B-cell lymphoma. Repertoires were generated with immunoSEQ multiplex PCR, while TCRdb's copy carries only in-frame clones and drops some. The sample shows roughly 3,000 clones, more than 75% of them seen only once. Sample: tumor tissue. The receptor set was obtained from an adult with diffuse large B cell lymphoma. CDR3s leave out the opening cysteine and the closing phenylalanine or tryptophan. Each record gives: clone size, V gene, CDR3 protein. Size is omitted from some rows. Given values are once, few, many or a class for expanded clones.

. TRBV4-3 ASSQDGRGNGGYT
. TRBV10-3 AISESTRDRVGN
. TRBV27 ASGGLTWGYT
once TRBV7-3 ASSLSATGVTEAF
. TRBV10-3 APQGTSSSGANVLT
. TRBV5-4 ASSLPGGEGEKLF
few TRBV6-1 ASSEPQGSYNEQF
. TRBV9 ASSEERLAGEDEQF
. TRBV23-1 ASSHEEYGTPGEENPFVQY
once TRBV6-5 ASSYSAGRLKGYT
. TRBV10-3 AIQGAGGNTIY
. TRBV18 ASSGVTGGYEQY
. TRBV19 ASSIGHRGGGYNEQF
. TRBV5-1 ASSLGGNRDRNSPLH
. TRBV19 ASSITGGGFSYNSPLH
. TRBV5-4 ASSLGGNQSQH
. TRBV6-5 ASSDRVSPNEKLF
. TRBV6-5 ASSYSTRRRDTQY
. TRBV4-1 ASSPRAQREGLGETQY
. TRBV9 ASSTRTGAYNEQF
. TRBV10-3 AISSGQGAPYEQY
. TRBV29-1 SAKGTEDNSPLH
. TRBV30 AWSVPGGANEQF
. TRBV5-1 ASSALPGQGSGFGEKLF
. TRBV21-1 ASSKGREGLHNEQF
. TRBV19 ASSIGRGYGYT
. TRBV4-3 ASSQGTGTYEQY
. TRBV5-6 ASSSGGRNQPQH
. TRBV19 ASRPGYYGYT
. TRBV5-4 ASSPTGTGEAF
. TRBV19 ASSGQGLFTGELF
. TRBV6-5 ASTQGSGNTIY
. TRBV7-7 ASSSGTSGRAAYNEQF
. TRBV5-1 ASSLVAENTGELF
few TRBV30 AWSQGQGGQPQH
. TRBV18 ASHEGQGTYGYT
. TRBV5-1 ASSFLMNTEAF
. TRBV5-1 ASSEGPNYGYT
once TRBV9 ASSPRDRLSGNTIY
. TRBV6-1 ASSALGAAGNYGYT
few TRBV9 ASSDGGVETQY
. TRBV10-3 AISPSPGHSYGYT
once TRBV2 ASNRGFEKLF
. TRBV7-2 ASRGSGGGQSYEQY
once TRBV7-6 ASSFGAPGDEQY
once TRBV7-9 ASSSPGLRARYQETQY
few TRBV10-3 ANSPGQGPNTGELF